These 22 T cell receptor beta chains originate from one sample sequenced in a study of blood T cell repertoires in COVID-19. Using immunoSEQ multiplex PCR, the repertoire was profiled, and TCRdb retains in-frame clones only, with some absent. The top ten clones hold 1.8% of a sample with 400,000 to 500,000 clones, approximately 90% of them seen once. The sample was PBMCs or T cells enriched from blood (not recorded which). These receptors all stem from a woman in her 40s who had recovered from COVID-19.

The chain combines TRBV19 with TRBJ2-7; TRBD1 aligns across 9 bases. This CDR3 region has 14 residues. Unmatched junction bases numbered 2, after V lost 2 bases and J lost 3 bases. The germline V gene has CDR1 LNHDA and CDR2 SQIVND (reference sequence). The CDR3 DNA is TGTGCCAGTAGTATAAGGGACAGGGTCTACGAGCAGTACTTC. Translation: CASSIRDRVYEQYF. Full variable domain (remainder filled in from reference TRBV19 and TRBJ2-7): DGGITQSPKYLFRKEGQNVTLSCEQNLNHDAMYWYRQDPGQGLRLIYYSQIVNDFQKGDIAEGYSVSREKKESFPLTVTSAQKNPTAFYLCASSIRDRVYEQYFGPGTRLTVT.

The rearrangement joins TRBV7-5 to TRBJ2-1; the D call in the table, TRBD2, was not verified against the DNA. TRBV7-5 is a documented pseudogene. CDR3 length: 16 residues. The CDR3 DNA reads as TGTGCCAGAAGCAATCCTAGCGCCCTGGTCTCGGGAGAGCAGTTCTTC. Translated: CARSNPSALVSGEQFF.

The chain couples TRBV5-1 to TRBJ2-5; TRBD1 aligns across 9 bases. The CDR3 is 16 amino acids. Trimming cost V 2 bases and J 5 bases; bases outside gene matches: 10. Germline CDR1 is SGHRS and CDR2 is YFSETQ. DNA of the CDR3: TGCGCCAGCAGCTTAGTTTGGGGACAGGGATCCGAGACCCAGTACTTC. Its translation: CASSLVWGQGSETQYF. Variable domain in full (rest from reference TRBV5-1 and TRBJ2-5): KAGVTQTPRYLIKTRGQQVTLSCSPISGHRSVSWYQQTPGQGLQFLFEYFSETQRNKGNFPGRFSGRQFSNSRSEMNVSTLELGDSALYLCASSLVWGQGSETQYFGPGTRLLVL.

As regards this clone: This same CDR3 is encoded by further DNA sequences in the sample. V usage is TRBV30 and J usage is TRBJ1-2; the D is unclear. Germline CDR1 reads GTSNPN; CDR2 reads SVGIG (reference sequence). V gave up 5 bases and J gave up 5 bases, with 9 bases separating them. This CDR3 region has 11 residues. The CDR3 region is CAWSPGYGYTF. DNA for the CDR3: TGTGCCTGGTCCCCGGGGTATGGCTACACCTTC.

The chain employs TRBV3-1 (or the pseudogene TRBV3-2) and TRBJ2-7; the match to TRBD2 covers 8 bases. Germline trimming cut 4 bases from V and 3 bases from J; bases unmatched to any gene: 5. Germline values: CDR1 LGHDT, CDR2 YNNKEL (reference sequence). The CDR3 is made up of 14 amino acids. The CDR3 loop reads CASSLSGSFYEQYF. CDR3 bases: TGTGCCAGCAGCCTGAGCGGGAGTTTCTACGAGCAGTACTTC.

The rearrangement links TRBV5-1 to TRBJ2-7, with a possible D match to TRBD2 (6 bases). CDR1 and CDR2 from the germline V gene are SGHRS and YFSETQ. V gave up 0 bases and J gave up 3 bases, with 13 bases separating them. The CDR3 contains 15 residues. CDR3 sequence: CASSLGDAGGYEQYF. In nucleotides, the CDR3 is TGCGCCAGCAGCTTGGGAGATGCCGGGGGCTACGAGCAGTACTTC.

This chain connects TRBV10-2 to TRBJ2-7, with 10 bases fitting TRBD2. Per germline, CDR1 WSHSY and CDR2 SAAADI. This CDR3 comprises 13 residues. V lost 5 bases to trimming and J lost 5 bases; unmatched junction nucleotides: 3. The CDR3 protein is CASSQGLANEQYF. CDR3 DNA sequence: TGCGCCAGCAGTCAGGGACTAGCGAACGAGCAGTACTTC.

This chain uses TRBV3-1 (or the pseudogene TRBV3-2) with TRBJ2-1, with 9 bases aligning to TRBD2. The germline gives CDR1 LGHDT, CDR2 YNNKEL (reference sequence). Trimming took 3 bases from V and 7 from J; bases not matched to a gene: 13. The length of the CDR3 is 17 residues. The CDR3 sequence: CASSHNIHSGSLNEQFF. As DNA, the CDR3 is TGTGCCAGCAGCCACAACATCCATAGCGGGAGTCTGAATGAGCAGTTCTTC.

To note about this clone: One junction end disagrees with the germline gene, perhaps due to a read error. Other DNA sequences in the same sample also yield this CDR3. This rearrangement joins TRBV5-6 to TRBJ1-5; weak D call: TRBD1 (6 bases). Per germline, CDR1 SGHDT and CDR2 YYEEEE. CDR3 length equals 16 residues. CDR3 sequence reads: CASSYRGAYSNQPQHF. In DNA form, the CDR3 reads TGTGCTAGCAGCTACCGGGGGGCATATAGCAATCAGCCCCAGCATTTT. Full variable domain (missing parts from reference TRBV5-6 and TRBJ1-5): DAGVTQSPTHLIKTRGQQVTLRCSPKSGHDTVSWYQQALGQGPQFIFQYYEEEERQRGNFPDRFSGHQFPNYSSELNVNALLLGDSALYLCASSYRGAYSNQPQHFGDGTRLSIL.

The chain is built from TRBV14 and TRBJ2-1; 7 bases fit TRBD1. V lost 4 bases to trimming and J lost 5 bases; unmatched junction nucleotides: 11. The CDR3 totals 16 residues. The germline CDR1 and CDR2 sequences are SGHDN and FVKESK. CDR3 nucleotide sequence: TGTGCCAGCAGCCCCTATACCGGGACAGTGCACAATGAGCAGTTCTTC. Residues: CASSPYTGTVHNEQFF. The entire variable domain, with the rest obtained from reference TRBV14 and TRBJ2-1, is as follows: EAGVTQFPSHSVIEKGQTVTLRCDPISGHDNLYWYRRVMGKEIKFLLHFVKESKQDESGMPNNRFLAERTGGTYSTLKVQPAELEDSGVYFCASSPYTGTVHNEQFFGPGTRLTVL.

This CDR3 is CASSLWTSGSAGNTIYF. The CDR3 DNA reads TGTGCCAGCAGCTTATGGACATCGGGCAGCGCGGGAAACACCATATATTTT. The chain has TRBV7-2 and TRBJ1-3, with D perhaps matching TRBD1 (5 bases). The V gene lost 2 bases and the J gene lost 4 bases, with 18 bases spanning the gap. Germline V gene data show CDR1 as SGHTA and CDR2 as FQGNSA. This CDR3 spans 17 amino acids.

The rearrangement links TRBV18 to TRBJ2-7, with 9 bases lining up with TRBD1. The CDR3 runs 15 residues. The germline CDR1 and CDR2 sequences are KGHSH and LQKENI. Germline trimming cut 4 bases from V and 3 bases from J; bases unmatched to any gene: 7. CDR3 amino acids: CASSRQPGQGYEQYF. In nucleotides, the CDR3 is TGTGCCAGCTCACGACAACCGGGACAGGGCTACGAGCAGTACTTC.

The V and J genes are TRBV19 and TRBJ1-1; tentative D call: TRBD1 (5 bases). The CDR3 runs to 13 residues. V was trimmed by 6 bases and J by 4 bases, leaving 12 bases between them. The germline V gene has CDR1 LNHDA and CDR2 SQIVND (reference sequence). The chain's CDR3 is CASSPTGVTEAFF. The DNA of the CDR3 is TGTGCCAGTAGCCCTACAGGAGTCACTGAAGCTTTCTTT.

This sequence joins TRBV4-3 and TRBJ2-7, with 7 bases fitting TRBD1. J gave up 2 bases and V 0 bases, and 10 bases lay outside the gene matches. This CDR3 has 17 residues. Germline V gene sequence: CDR1 LGHNA, CDR2 YSLEER. The CDR3 bases are TGCGCCAGCAGCCAAGATTGGGACAGTTTGGGCCCCTACGAGCAGTACTTC. Translation: CASSQDWDSLGPYEQYF.

The J gene is TRBJ2-1, the V gene TRBV2; the match to TRBD2 covers 11 bases. CDR1 is SNHLY, CDR2 FYNNEI, per germline. This CDR3 is built from 15 residues. V shed 9 bases and J 4 bases; nucleotides not matched to a gene: 8. CDR3 loop: CASFLAGGPYNEQFF. DNA of the CDR3: TGTGCCAGTTTCCTAGCGGGAGGTCCTTACAATGAGCAGTTCTTC.

The genes are TRBV3-1 (or the pseudogene TRBV3-2) and TRBJ1-2, with 7 bases that match TRBD1. The CDR3 sequence is 17 residues long. Trimming at V came to 0 bases and at J to 3 bases, leaving 10 bases not matched to a gene. CDR1 and CDR2 (germline): LGHDT, YNNKEL (reference sequence). CDR3 sequence: CASSQDLFGTDYYGYTF. CDR3 DNA sequence: TGTGCCAGCAGCCAAGATCTCTTCGGGACAGATTACTATGGCTACACCTTC.

The CDR3 nucleotides read TGCAGCGCCCACAGGGTTTTGGACACTGAAGCTTTCTTT. Encoded protein: CSAHRVLDTEAFF. The chain joins TRBV29-1 to TRBJ1-1, with D possibly TRBD1 on 6 matching bases. V lost 7 bases and J 3 bases, leaving 15 bases between the germline ends. This CDR3 has 13 residues. The germline gives CDR1 SQVTM, CDR2 ANQGSEA.

J is TRBJ2-3 and V is TRBV24-1; 9 nucleotides match TRBD2. With V trimmed by 4 bases and J by 2 bases, 9 bases remained unmatched. From germline, CDR1 is KGHDR and CDR2 SFDVKD. This CDR3 has 17 amino acids. CDR3 coding DNA: TGTGCCACCAGTGACTCGAGACTAGCGGCTCTCACAGATACGCAGTATTTT. Amino acid sequence: CATSDSRLAALTDTQYF.

This chain uses TRBV7-8 with TRBJ1-6; TRBD1 matches 8 bases. CDR3 length equals 17 residues. J lost 12 bases, V lost 2 bases, and 15 bases had no gene match. Germline CDR1 and CDR2: SGHVS and FQNEAQ. The CDR3 loop is CASSLPWSGQGSLPLHF. The CDR3 nucleotides are TGTGCCAGCAGCTTACCCTGGTCCGGACAGGGCAGTTTACCCCTCCACTTT.

This chain uses TRBV24-1 with TRBJ1-1, with D unclear. The germline CDR1 and CDR2 sequences are KGHDR and SFDVKD. The CDR3 is made up of 12 amino acids. V was cut by 6 bases and J by 1 base, with 5 bases left in between. As DNA, the CDR3 is TGTGCCACCAGTTCATGGAACACTGAAGCTTTCTTT. It yields the protein CATSSWNTEAFF.

The rearrangement joins TRBV24-1 to TRBJ1-2, with 7 bases fitting TRBD1. CDR1 and CDR2 (germline): KGHDR, SFDVKD. The CDR3 loop spans 19 amino acids. Germline trimming cut 1 base from V and 10 bases from J; bases unmatched to any gene: 23. In nucleotides, the CDR3 is TGTGCCACCAGTGATTTCGGACAGGCTTTTGTGTCAACCCCCTGCCTCTACACCTTC. It translates to CATSDFGQAFVSTPCLYTF.

The gene calls are TRBV18 and TRBJ2-1, with D perhaps TRBD2 (5 bases). Per germline, CDR1 KGHSH and CDR2 LQKENI. There are 17 residues in the CDR3. V was pared by 4 bases and J by 4 bases, with 20 bases between. The CDR3 nucleotides are TGTGCCAGCTCACAACTCCAGCGGCGGCTAGGGTACAATGAGCAGTTCTTC. This sequence encodes CASSQLQRRLGYNEQFF.